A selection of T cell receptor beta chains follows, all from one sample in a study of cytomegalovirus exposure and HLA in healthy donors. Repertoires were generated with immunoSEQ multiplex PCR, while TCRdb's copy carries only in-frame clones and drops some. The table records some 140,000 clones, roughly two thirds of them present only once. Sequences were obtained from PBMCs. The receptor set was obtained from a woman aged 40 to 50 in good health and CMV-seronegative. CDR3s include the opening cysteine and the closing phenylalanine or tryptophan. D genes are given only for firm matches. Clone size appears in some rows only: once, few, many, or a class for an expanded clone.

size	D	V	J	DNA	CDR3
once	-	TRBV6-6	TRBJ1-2	TGTGCCAGCAGTAAACAGGGAGACCAAAACTATGGCTACACCTTC	CASSKQGDQNYGYTF
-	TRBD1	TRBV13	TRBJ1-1	TGTGCCAGCAGCGGGGGACAGAGGGACACTGAAGCTTTCTTT	CASSGGQRDTEAFF
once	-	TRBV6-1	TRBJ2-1	TGTGCCAGCAGTGTGGGGGGAGTAGGGATGGGGCAGTTCTTC	CASSVGGVGMGQFF
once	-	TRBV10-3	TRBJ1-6	TGTGCCACACATCCAGGGGAAAGGTGGGATTCACCCCTCCACTTT	CATHPGERWDSPLHF
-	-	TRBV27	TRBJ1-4	TGTGCCAGCAGTTTAGGCAGGGGATACGGAAAACTGTTTTTT	CASSLGRGYGKLFF
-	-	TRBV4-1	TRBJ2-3	TGCGCCAGCAGCCTTATCGGAGATACGCAGTATTTT	CASSLIGDTQYF
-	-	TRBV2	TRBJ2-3	TGTGCCAGTTTCCGGTCGAGGCAAGCTACGCAGTATTTT	CASFRSRQATQYF
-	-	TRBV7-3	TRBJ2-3	TGTGCCAGCAGCTTAGCTACTAACACAGATACGCAGTATTTT	CASSLATNTDTQYF
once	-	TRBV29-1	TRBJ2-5	TGCAGCGTTGAAGGACAGTACCAAGAGACCCAGTACTTC	CSVEGQYQETQYF
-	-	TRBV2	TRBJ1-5	TGTGCCAGCAGTTTTAGGCTGACCCAGGGGAGCAATCAGCCCCAGCATTTT	CASSFRLTQGSNQPQHF
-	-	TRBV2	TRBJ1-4	TGTGCCAGCAGCCGAGGTTCCAGCGGGAATGAAAAACTGTTTTTT	CASSRGSSGNEKLFF
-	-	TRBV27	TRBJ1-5	TGTGCCAGCAGCCTCCGGGGGGGCAATCAGCCCCAGCATTTT	CASSLRGGNQPQHF
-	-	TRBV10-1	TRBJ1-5	TGCGCCAGCGCCCCCCTTCGACGACAGGACTTATATAGCAATCAGCCCCAGCATTTT	CASAPLRRQDLYSNQPQHF
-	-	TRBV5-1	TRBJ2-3	TGCGCCAGCAGCCAAGACTCGGGCACAGATACGCAGTATTTT	CASSQDSGTDTQYF
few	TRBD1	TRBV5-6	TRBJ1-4	TGTGCCAGCACCCTGGGAAAGGGGGCGGTCAGGTTTTTT	CASTLGKGAVRFF
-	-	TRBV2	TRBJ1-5	TGTGCCAGCAGTGCGAATCAGCCCCAGCATTTT	CASSANQPQHF
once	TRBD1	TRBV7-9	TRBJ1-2	TGTGCCAGCAGCCAGGCCCCGGGACAGAGGGCCTCGAGCTATGGCTACACCTTC	CASSQAPGQRASSYGYTF
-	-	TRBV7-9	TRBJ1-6	TGTGCCAGCAGCCAGACGGGCGGGGATTCACCCCTCCACTTT	CASSQTGGDSPLHF
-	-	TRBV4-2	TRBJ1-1	TGTGCCAGCAGCCAAGATCCAGGGGTTTCCCGTGAAGCTTTCTTT	CASSQDPGVSREAFF
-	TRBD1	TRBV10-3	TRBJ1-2	TGTGCCATCAGTGTCGAGGGACAGGGGGATGGCTACACCTTC	CAISVEGQGDGYTF
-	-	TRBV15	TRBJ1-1	TGTGCCACCACAAAAGCATCGAGGAACACTGAAGCTTTCTTT	CATTKASRNTEAFF
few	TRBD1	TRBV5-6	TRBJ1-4	TGTGCTTCCCTGAGGCAGGGGGAAACTAATGAAAAACTGTTTTTT	CASLRQGETNEKLFF
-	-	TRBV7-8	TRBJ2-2	TGTGCCAGCAGCTTCCAGGGCTTCACCGGGGAGCTGTTTTTT	CASSFQGFTGELFF
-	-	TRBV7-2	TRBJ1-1	TGTGCCAGCAGTCAGCTAAGGGGGTGGGCTGAAGCTTTCTTT	CASSQLRGWAEAFF
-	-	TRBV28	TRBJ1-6	TGTGCCAGCAGTCGGGGGGGGGACTATAATTCACCCCTCCACTTT	CASSRGGDYNSPLHF
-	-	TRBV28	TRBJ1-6	TGTGCCAGCAGTTTCTACGGGATTGATAATTCACCCCTCCACTTT	CASSFYGIDNSPLHF
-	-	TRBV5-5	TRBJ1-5	TGTGCCAGCAGCGGGACACCTGATAGCAATCAGCCCCAGCATTTT	CASSGTPDSNQPQHF
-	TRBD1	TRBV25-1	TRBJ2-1	TGTGCCAGCAGTGACAGGGGGTCCTACAATGAGCAGTTCTTC	CASSDRGSYNEQFF
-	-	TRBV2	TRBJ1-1	TGTGCCAGCAGTGAAGCTACAGCCTTGACCCAAGCTTTCTTT	CASSEATALTQAFF
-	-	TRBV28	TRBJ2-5	TGTGCCAGCAGTTTCAGGGAGACCCAGTACTTC	CASSFRETQYF
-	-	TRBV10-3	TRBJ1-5	TGTGCCACCAGAGAGGGAGGCAATCAGCCCCAGCATTTT	CATREGGNQPQHF
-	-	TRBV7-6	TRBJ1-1	TGTGCCAGCAGCTTAGCCTCCTTCGCTGAAGCTTTCTTT	CASSLASFAEAFF
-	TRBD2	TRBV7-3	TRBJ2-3	TGTGCCAGCAGCTTAATGGGACTAGCGGGGGATACGCAGTATTTT	CASSLMGLAGDTQYF
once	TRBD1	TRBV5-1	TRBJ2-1	TGCGCCAGTTGCCCCCGACCCCTTGGGACAGGGGGTGATGAGCAGTTCTTC	CASCPRPLGTGGDEQFF
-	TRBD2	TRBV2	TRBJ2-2	TGTGCCAGCAGGGGCGGGGGGGCCTGGACCGGGGAGCTGTTTTTT	CASRGGGAWTGELFF
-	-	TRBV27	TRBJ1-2	TGTGCCAGCAGTCCCCTCGACAGCTATGGCTACACCTTC	CASSPLDSYGYTF
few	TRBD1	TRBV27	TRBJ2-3	TGTGCCAGCAGCCCAATTTCCCGTGGAATGCCCAGGGGGGATACGCAGTATTTT	CASSPISRGMPRGDTQYF
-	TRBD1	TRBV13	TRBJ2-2	TGTGCCAGCAGCCACCGGACAGGGTGGAACACCGGGGAGCTGTTTTTT	CASSHRTGWNTGELFF
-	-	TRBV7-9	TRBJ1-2	TGTGCCAGCAGCTTAGGTCAGGTTTTAAGGGGCTACACCTTC	CASSLGQVLRGYTF
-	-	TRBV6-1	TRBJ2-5	TGTGCCAGCAGTGGGGTTGCGGCGGAAGAGACCCAGTACTTC	CASSGVAAEETQYF
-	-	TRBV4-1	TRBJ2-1	TGCGCCAGCAGCCAAGTCACATCTTACAATGAGCAGTTCTTC	CASSQVTSYNEQFF
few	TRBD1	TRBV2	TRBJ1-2	TGTGCCAGCAGAATAGGGGGCTTGGGGTATGGCTACACCTTC	CASRIGGLGYGYTF
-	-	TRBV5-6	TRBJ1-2	TGTGCCAGCAGCCTACCCAGGGAATTAACTGGCTACACCTTC	CASSLPRELTGYTF
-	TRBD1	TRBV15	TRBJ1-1	TGTGCCACCAGCCCGCGACAGGGGTTGGACACTGAAGCTTTCTTT	CATSPRQGLDTEAFF
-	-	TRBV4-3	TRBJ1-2	TGCGCCAGCAGCCAAGACCCCCAGGAAAGCTATGGCTACACCTTC	CASSQDPQESYGYTF
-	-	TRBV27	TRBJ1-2	TGTGCCAGCAGTTTAACAGGGTCCTATGGCTACACCTTC	CASSLTGSYGYTF
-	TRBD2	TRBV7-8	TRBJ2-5	TGTGCCAGCAGCCTCACCGGGGGGATCTTCCAAGAGACCCAGTACTTC	CASSLTGGIFQETQYF
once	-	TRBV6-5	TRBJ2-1	TGTGCCAGCAGTCTTTACAATGAGCAGTTCTTC	CASSLYNEQFF
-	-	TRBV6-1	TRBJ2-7	TGTGCCAGCAGTGTAGGGGATCTCTACGAGCAGTACTTC	CASSVGDLYEQYF
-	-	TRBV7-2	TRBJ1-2	TGTGCCAGCAGCTTAGCGGGGGGGGGATATGGCTACACCTTC	CASSLAGGGYGYTF
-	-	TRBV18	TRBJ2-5	TGTGCCAGCTCACCTCGGACAGGGAGGGGCCAAGAGACCCAGTACTTC	CASSPRTGRGQETQYF
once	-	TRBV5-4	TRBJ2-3	TGTGCCAGCAGCTCACGACCGGGACATGTCCTATCAGATACGCAGTATTTT	CASSSRPGHVLSDTQYF
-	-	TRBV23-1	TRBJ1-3	TGCGCCAGCAGTCAAAATGGAGGCTTTAGCTCTGGAAACACCATATATTTT	CASSQNGGFSSGNTIYF
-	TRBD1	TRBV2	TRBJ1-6	TGTGCCAGCAGGACAGGGGTGACCAATTCACCCCTCCACTTT	CASRTGVTNSPLHF